The subject of this entry is one TCR beta chain. Deletions cut 8 bases from V and 3 bases from J, with 11 bases between. From germline, CDR1 is SNHLY and CDR2 FYNNEI. This CDR3 has 13 amino acids. The sample is drawn from a study of blood T cell repertoires in COVID-19. Across the whole study: Donors in the United States, Italy and Spain gave samples during acute or convalescent COVID-19. T cells, B-cell-depleted T cells, or PBMCs provided the cDNA or gDNA that served as material.

Sequenced by immunoSEQ multiplex PCR; TCRdb stores in-frame clones only, minus some. The table includes approximately 70,000 clones, around 80% detected once. The TCR originated in a human donor in a cohort sampled during active COVID-19. The chain links TRBV2 to TRBJ1-5; TRBD1 is a possible D gene (6 bases). The sequenced material came from peripheral blood. CDR3 protein: CASDQGSNQPQHF. CDR3 DNA: TGTGCCAGCGATCAGGGGTCCAATCAGCCCCAGCATTTT. The variable domain in full, with the rest retrieved from reference TRBV2 and TRBJ1-5, is EPEVTQTPSHQVTQMGQEVILRCVPISNHLYFYWYRQILGQKVEFLVSFYNNEISEKSEIFDDQFSVERPDGSNFTLKIRSTKLEDSAMYFCASDQGSNQPQHFGDGTRLSIL.